The 3 T cell receptor beta chains given below trace back to one sample, sequenced in a study of PD-L1 blockade in urothelial cancer. Profiled with immunoSEQ multiplex PCR; TCRdb holds only in-frame clones, not every one. The sample lists about 41,000 clones, approximately 80% occurring once. Material: PBMCs, obtained around atezolizumab (anti-PD-L1) treatment. These receptors came from a man aged 55 to 70 with urothelial cancer.

The gene calls are TRBV6-4 and TRBJ2-5, with D perhaps TRBD2 (6 bases). V lost 0 bases and J lost 5, with 10 bases in between. The CDR3 is 14 residues long. Germline V gives CDR1 MRHNA, CDR2 SNTAGT. The CDR3 region is CASSDSIGGETQYF. CDR3 sequence (DNA): TGTGCCAGCAGTGACTCAATCGGAGGGGAGACCCAGTACTTC.

This chain joins TRBV30 and TRBJ1-5; 8 nucleotides align to TRBD1. J gave up 4 bases and V 1 base, and 6 bases lay outside the gene matches. Germline V gene sequence: CDR1 GTSNPN, CDR2 SVGIG (reference sequence). CDR3 length: 15 amino acids. In DNA form, the CDR3 reads TGTGCCTGGAGTGGGGGACAGGCGATTAATCAGCCCCAGCATTTT. It is translated as CAWSGGQAINQPQHF.

In DNA, the CDR3 is TGTGCCAGTAGTTCTCGTTCGCCCGGTGAAAAACTGTTTTTT. As protein: CASSSRSPGEKLFF. V usage is TRBV19 and J usage is TRBJ1-4; D gene uncertain. CDR3 length equals 14 residues. Trimming stripped 5 bases from V and 7 bases from J, with 14 bases between. Germline V lookup: CDR1 LNHDA, CDR2 SQIVND (reference sequence).